This TCR beta chain was identified during a study of blood T cell repertoires in COVID-19. Study as a whole: The study drew acute and convalescent COVID-19 samples from the United States, Italy and Spain. Sources were T cells, B-cell-depleted T cells, or PBMCs; the material itself was cDNA or gDNA.

The V and J ends lost 6 bases and 2 bases, in that order; junction bases with no gene match: 4. The germline CDR1 and CDR2 sequences are KGHSH and LQKENI. The CDR3 consists of 15 residues. Per the authors' pipeline: Estimation of nucleated cell counts relied on the amplification of reference gene primers. Sequencing used immunoSEQ multiplex PCR; TCRdb keeps in-frame clones, though not all of them. D and trimming come from the DNA, and the V and J calls and clone size come from that table. The sample includes 90,000 to 110,000 clones, around four fifths of them seen just once. The chain links TRBV18 to TRBJ2-1; TRBD2 agrees at 10 bases. The sample consisted of peripheral blood. The sequence came from an older woman with acute or convalescent COVID-19. DNA for the CDR3: TGTGCCAGCTCGCTGAGCGGGGGGGCCTACAATGAGCAGTTCTTC. The encoded protein is CASSLSGGAYNEQFF. Using reference TRBV18 and TRBJ2-1 for the parts outside the CDR3, the full variable domain is NAGVMQNPRHLVRRRGQEARLRCSPMKGHSHVYWYRQLPEEGLKFMVYLQKENIIDESGMPKERFSAEFPKEGPSILRIQQVVRGDSAAYFCASSLSGGAYNEQFFGPGTRLTVL.